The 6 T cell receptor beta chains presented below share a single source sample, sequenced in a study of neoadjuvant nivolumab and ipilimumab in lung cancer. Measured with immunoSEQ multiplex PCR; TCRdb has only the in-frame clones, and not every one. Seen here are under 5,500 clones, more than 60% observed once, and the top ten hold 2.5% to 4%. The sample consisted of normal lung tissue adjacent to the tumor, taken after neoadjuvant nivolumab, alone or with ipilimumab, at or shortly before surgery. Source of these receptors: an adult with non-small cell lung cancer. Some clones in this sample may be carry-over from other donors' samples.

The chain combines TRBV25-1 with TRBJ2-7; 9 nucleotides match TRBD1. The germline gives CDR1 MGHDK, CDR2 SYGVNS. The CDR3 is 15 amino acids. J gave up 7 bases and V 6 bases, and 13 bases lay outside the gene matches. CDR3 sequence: CASRYTGTGTSEQYF. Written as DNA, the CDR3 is TGTGCCAGCAGGTACACCGGGACAGGGACGAGTGAGCAGTACTTC.

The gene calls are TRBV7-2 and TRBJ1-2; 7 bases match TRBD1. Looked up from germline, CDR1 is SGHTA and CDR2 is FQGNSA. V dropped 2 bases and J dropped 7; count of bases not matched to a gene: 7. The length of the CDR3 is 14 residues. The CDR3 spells CASSLINRGGGYTF. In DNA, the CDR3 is TGTGCCAGCAGCTTAATAAACAGGGGCGGTGGCTACACCTTC.

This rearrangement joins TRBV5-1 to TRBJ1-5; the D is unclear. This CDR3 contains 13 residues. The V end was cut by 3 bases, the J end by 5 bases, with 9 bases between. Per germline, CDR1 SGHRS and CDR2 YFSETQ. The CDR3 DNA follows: TGCGCCAGCAGCTGGGAGGGCGATCAGCCCCAGCATTTT. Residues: CASSWEGDQPQHF.

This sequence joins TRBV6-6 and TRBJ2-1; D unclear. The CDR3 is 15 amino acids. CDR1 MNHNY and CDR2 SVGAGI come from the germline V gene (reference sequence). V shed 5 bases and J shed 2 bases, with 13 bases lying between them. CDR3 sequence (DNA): TGTGCCAGCAGTATCCGGGCCCATGCCTACAATGAGCAGTTCTTC. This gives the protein CASSIRAHAYNEQFF.

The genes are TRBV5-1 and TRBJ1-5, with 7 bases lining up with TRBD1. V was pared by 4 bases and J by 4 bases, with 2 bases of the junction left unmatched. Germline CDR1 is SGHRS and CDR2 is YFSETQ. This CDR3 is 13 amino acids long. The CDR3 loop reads CASSVGQNQPQHF. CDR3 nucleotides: TGCGCCAGCAGCGTGGGACAGAATCAGCCCCAGCATTTT.

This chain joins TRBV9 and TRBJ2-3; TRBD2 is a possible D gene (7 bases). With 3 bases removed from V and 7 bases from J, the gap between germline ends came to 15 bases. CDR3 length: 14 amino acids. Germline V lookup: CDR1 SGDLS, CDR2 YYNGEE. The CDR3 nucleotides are TGTGCCAGCAGCGCCGGCAGCGGGACACATACGCAGTATTTT. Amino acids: CASSAGSGTHTQYF.